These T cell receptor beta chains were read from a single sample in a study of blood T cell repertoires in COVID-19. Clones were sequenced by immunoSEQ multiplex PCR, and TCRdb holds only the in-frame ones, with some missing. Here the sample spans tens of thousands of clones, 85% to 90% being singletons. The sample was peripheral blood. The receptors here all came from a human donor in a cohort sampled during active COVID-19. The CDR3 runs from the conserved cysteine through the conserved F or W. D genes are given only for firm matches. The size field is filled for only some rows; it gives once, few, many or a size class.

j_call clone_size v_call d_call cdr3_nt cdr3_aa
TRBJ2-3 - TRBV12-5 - TGTGCTAGTGGTTTGGTACTTTCGGGGGCAGATACGCAGTATTTT CASGLVLSGADTQYF
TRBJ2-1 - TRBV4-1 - TGCGCCAGCAGCCAAGAACCGCCAGGGAGGTGGAATGAGCAGTTCTTC CASSQEPPGRWNEQFF
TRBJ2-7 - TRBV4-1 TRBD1 TGCGCCAGCAGCCAAGATGAGGGACAGGGGACGTACGAGCAGTACTTC CASSQDEGQGTYEQYF
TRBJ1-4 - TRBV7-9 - TGTGCCAGCAGCTTGGACAGCTACAATGAAAAACTGTTTTTT CASSLDSYNEKLFF
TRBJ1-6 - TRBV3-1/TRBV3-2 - TGTGCCAGCAGCCAGCGCCCCCCAGGGGATAATTCACCCCTCCACTTT CASSQRPPGDNSPLHF
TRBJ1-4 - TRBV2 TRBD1 TGTGCCAGCAGGGGACAGGGGAACGAAAAACTGTTTTTT CASRGQGNEKLFF
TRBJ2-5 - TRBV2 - TGTGCCAGCAGTGGAAACAGCCAAGAGACCCAGTACTTC CASSGNSQETQYF
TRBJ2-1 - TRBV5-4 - TGTGCCAGCAGCCCGGAACTAGTTACAAATGAGCAGTTCTTC CASSPELVTNEQFF
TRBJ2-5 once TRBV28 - TGTGCCAGCAGTTCCGCGTGGGCTAGCAATCGAGAGACCCAGTACTTC CASSSAWASNRETQYF
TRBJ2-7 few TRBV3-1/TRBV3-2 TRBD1 TGTGCCAGCAGCCATGGGACAGAGATCTACGAGCAGTACTTC CASSHGTEIYEQYF
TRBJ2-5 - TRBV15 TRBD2 TGTGCCACCAGCAGGTCGCGGGGGACTAGCGGGGAGACCCAGTACTTC CATSRSRGTSGETQYF
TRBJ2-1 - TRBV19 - TGTGCCAGTAGTATGGGGGCGGGTAGGGGGTCGATGAATGAGCAGTTCTTC CASSMGAGRGSMNEQFF
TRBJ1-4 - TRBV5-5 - TGTGCCAGCAGCTTGGACGCAGCTAATGAAAAACTGTTTTTT CASSLDAANEKLFF
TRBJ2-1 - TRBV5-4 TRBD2 TGTGCCAGCAGCAGGTACGGGACTAGCGGATACAATGAGCAGTTCTTC CASSRYGTSGYNEQFF
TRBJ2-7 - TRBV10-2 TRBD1 TGCGCCAGCAGGGAGGGACAGGGCTTCCCCTACGAGCAGTACTTC CASREGQGFPYEQYF
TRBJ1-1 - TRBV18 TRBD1 TGTGCCAGCTCACCCGGGAGCAGACAGGGAATGAACACTGAAGCTTTCTTT CASSPGSRQGMNTEAFF
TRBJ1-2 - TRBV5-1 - TGCGCCAGCAGACTTACCGGGGGGGCGGATGGCTACACCTTC CASRLTGGADGYTF
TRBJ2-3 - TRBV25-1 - TGTGCCAGCAGTGAACTGGGGGGTGATACGCAGTATTTT CASSELGGDTQYF
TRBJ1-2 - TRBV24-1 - TGTGCCACCAGTGATATAGGTCCGGGGGGCTTTTCCTATGGCTACACCTTC CATSDIGPGGFSYGYTF
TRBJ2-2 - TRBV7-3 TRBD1 TGTGCCAGCAGCGTCGGGGTGGGACAGGGCACCGGGGAGCTGTTTTTT CASSVGVGQGTGELFF
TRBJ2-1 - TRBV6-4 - TGTGCCAGCAGTCCCGGGAACGCCAATGAGCAGTTCTTC CASSPGNANEQFF
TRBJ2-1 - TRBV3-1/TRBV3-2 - TGTGCCAGCAGCCGCAACAGGGCCGGCAATGAGCAGTTCTTC CASSRNRAGNEQFF
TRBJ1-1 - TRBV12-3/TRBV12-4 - TGTGCCAGCAGTCTAGGACAGTCTGAAGCTTTCTTT CASSLGQSEAFF
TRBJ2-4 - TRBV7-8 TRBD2 TGTGCCAGCAGTCCCGGACTAGCGGGCCTTTCAGCCAAAAACATTCAGTACTTC CASSPGLAGLSAKNIQYF
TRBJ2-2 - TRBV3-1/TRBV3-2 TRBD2 TGTGCCAGCGCGGGACTAGCGGGAGTTGGGACCGGGGAGCTGTTTTTT CASAGLAGVGTGELFF
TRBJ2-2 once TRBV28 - TGTGCCAGCAGTCACCGGACAAGTTGGAACACCGGGGAGCTGTTTTTT CASSHRTSWNTGELFF
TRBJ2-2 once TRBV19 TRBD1 TGTGCCAGTAGTGCGACAGGGGCCCGGAACACCGGGGAGCTGTTTTTT CASSATGARNTGELFF
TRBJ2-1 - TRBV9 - TGTGCCAGCAGCGCCGAAGCCCTGTGGTCCTACAATGAGCAGTTCTTC CASSAEALWSYNEQFF
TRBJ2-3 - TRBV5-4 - TGTGCCAGCAGCTTTCTCTTCACAGATACGCAGTATTTT CASSFLFTDTQYF
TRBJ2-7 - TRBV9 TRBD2 TGTGCCAGCAGCGTAGGACTAGCGGGGAAGCAGTACTTC CASSVGLAGKQYF
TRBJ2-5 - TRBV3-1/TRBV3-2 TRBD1 TGTGCCAGCAGCTCGAACTACCACAGGGGTAGTGGAGAGACCCAGTACTTC CASSSNYHRGSGETQYF
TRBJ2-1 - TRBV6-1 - TGTGCCAGCAGTGAAAGCGCGGCGGAGGACTATGAGCAGTTCTTC CASSESAAEDYEQFF
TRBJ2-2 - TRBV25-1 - TGTGCCAGCAGTGATAATCAGGAAACCGGGGAGCTGTTTTTT CASSDNQETGELFF
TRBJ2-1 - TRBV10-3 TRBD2 TGTGCCATCAGACTAGCGGGAGGCTCCAATGAGCAGTTCTTC CAIRLAGGSNEQFF
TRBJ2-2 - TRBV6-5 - TGTGCCAGCGGCCACAGAGTCACCGGGGAGCTGTTTTTT CASGHRVTGELFF
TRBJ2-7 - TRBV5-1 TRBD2 TGCGCCAGCAGTCCTAGCGGGACCTACGAGCAGTACTTC CASSPSGTYEQYF
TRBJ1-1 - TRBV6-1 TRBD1 TGTGCCAGCAGTGACTTCCGTCGACAGGGCGACACTGAAGCTTTCTTT CASSDFRRQGDTEAFF
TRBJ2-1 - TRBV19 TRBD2 TGTGCCAGCGGACTAGCGGGAGTTACACCTGAGCAGTTCTTC CASGLAGVTPEQFF
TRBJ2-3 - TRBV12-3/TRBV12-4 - TGTGCCAGCAGTCCCCATGATGCGGATACGCAGTATTTT CASSPHDADTQYF
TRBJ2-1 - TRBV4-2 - TGTGCCAGCAGCCCGATGGGGGCTAGCGGCGACAACAATGAGCAGTTCTTC CASSPMGASGDNNEQFF
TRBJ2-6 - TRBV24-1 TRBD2 TGTGCCACCAGTGATCCCAGGACTAGCGGGAGTTCTGGGGCCAACGTCCTGACTTTC CATSDPRTSGSSGANVLTF
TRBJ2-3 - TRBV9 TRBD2 TGTGCCAGCAGCGGCAGACTAGCGGCTAGCACAGATACGCAGTATTTT CASSGRLAASTDTQYF
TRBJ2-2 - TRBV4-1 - TGCGCCAGCAGCCAAGATCGGACTACCGGCGGGTACACCGGGGAGCTGTTTTTT CASSQDRTTGGYTGELFF
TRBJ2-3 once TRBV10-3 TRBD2 TGTGCCATCAGCAGGACTAGCGGGACAGCAGATACGCAGTATTTT CAISRTSGTADTQYF
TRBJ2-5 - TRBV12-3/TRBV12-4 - TGTGCCAGCAGACAGTCCCAAGAGACCCAGTACTTC CASRQSQETQYF